The 5 T cell receptor beta chains listed next were all sequenced from one sample in a study of blood T cells in healthy people across ages. Combining a sample-barcoded 5' primer with a J-beta primer mix, a second PCR ran for about 6 to 11 cycles. TCRdb passed the 5' RACE reads through MiXCR, listing each CDR3 protein once. Among approximately 800,000 distinct CDR3 sequences listed, nearly 60% were seen once. The sequenced sample was blood. These receptors were taken from a man in his thirties or forties in good health.

This rearrangement joins TRBV4-2 to TRBJ1-2; D may be TRBD1 (5 bases). The CDR3 extends over 16 amino acids. V was trimmed by 4 bases and J by 4 bases, leaving 19 bases between them. Germline CDR1 and CDR2: LGHNA and YNFKEQ. The CDR3 spells CASSPRAGPPGYGYTF. The CDR3 region has the DNA TGTGCCAGCAGCCCACGTGCGGGGCCCCCAGGCTATGGCTACACCTTC.

This clonotype was observed a few times. The genes are TRBV5-1 and TRBJ2-5; TRBD1 or TRBD2 may be the D gene (5 bases each). CDR3 size: 13 residues. The germline V gene encodes CDR1 SGHRS and CDR2 YFSETQ. With 6 bases removed from V and 3 bases from J, the gap between germline ends came to 12 bases. Here the CDR3 DNA reads TGCGCCAGCACTGAGTGGGGGAAAGAGACCCAGTACTTC. Amino acids: CASTEWGKETQYF. Full variable domain (remainder filled in from reference TRBV5-1 and TRBJ2-5): KAGVTQTPRYLIKTRGQQVTLSCSPISGHRSVSWYQQTPGQGLQFLFEYFSETQRNKGNFPGRFSGRQFSNSRSEMNVSTLELGDSALYLCASTEWGKETQYFGPGTRLLVL.

The V call is TRBV6-2 or TRBV6-3, the J call TRBJ2-1, with D perhaps given as TRBD1 or TRBD2 (5 bases each). The assigned J gene may be wrong: the sequence end matches TRBJ2-7 better. CDR1 and CDR2 from the germline V gene are MNHEY and SVGEGT. The CDR3 has 14 residues. CDR3 amino acids: CASSYEYEGLEQYF. In DNA, the CDR3 is TGTGCCAGCAGTTATGAATATGAGGGGCTGGAGCAGTACTTC.

This clonotype was observed a few times. The CDR3 DNA reads as TGTGCCAGCAGCCCCTCTCGGGGGAACTACAATGAGCAGTTCTTC. Translation: CASSPSRGNYNEQFF. The chain couples TRBV9 to TRBJ2-1; weak D call: TRBD2 (6 bases). CDR3 size: 15 residues. V was shortened by 4 bases and J by 3 bases, with 14 bases between the two germline ends. Germline lookup yields CDR1 SGDLS and CDR2 YYNGEE.

V and J are TRBV6-5 and TRBJ2-2; perhaps TRBD2 as D (5 bases). The CDR3 length is 15 residues. The germline gives CDR1 MNHEY, CDR2 SVGAGI. Trimming removed 0 bases from V and 4 bases from J, with 9 bases in between. The CDR3 loop reads CASSYSGTSTGELFF. In nucleotides, the CDR3 is TGTGCCAGCAGTTACTCGGGAACTAGCACCGGGGAGCTGTTTTTT.